This T cell receptor beta chain originates from a study of T cells in Graves' hyperthyroidism and ophthalmopathy. The study, taken as a whole, reports: Stable hyperthyroidism was separated from ophthalmopathy by a model based on 13 V-J features.

The source material, RNA transcripts, was used to amplify TCR beta CDR3 regions. The HTBI primer set was used in a first-round RT-PCR of the TCR CDR3. MiXCR, applied by TCRdb to the multiplex PCR reads, yields one record per CDR3 protein. The sample has 540,000 or so distinct CDR3 sequences; roughly 50% are singletons. For this clonotype: No antigen is known for it.

This CDR3 has 18 amino acids. V lost 4 bases, J lost 2 bases, and 18 bases lay in between. The germline V gene encodes CDR1 LGHDT and CDR2 YNNKEL (reference sequence). Sequenced material: peripheral blood or thyroid tissue (not recorded which). V and J are TRBV3-1 and TRBJ2-6; TRBD2 is a possible D gene (5 bases). The clonotype originates from an adult woman with Graves' disease, either hyperthyroidism or ophthalmopathy (not recorded which). CDR3 sequence: CASSPEVWVWTGANVLTF. CDR3 bases: TGTGCCAGCAGCCCGGAGGTCTGGGTTTGGACTGGGGCCAACGTCCTGACTTTC.